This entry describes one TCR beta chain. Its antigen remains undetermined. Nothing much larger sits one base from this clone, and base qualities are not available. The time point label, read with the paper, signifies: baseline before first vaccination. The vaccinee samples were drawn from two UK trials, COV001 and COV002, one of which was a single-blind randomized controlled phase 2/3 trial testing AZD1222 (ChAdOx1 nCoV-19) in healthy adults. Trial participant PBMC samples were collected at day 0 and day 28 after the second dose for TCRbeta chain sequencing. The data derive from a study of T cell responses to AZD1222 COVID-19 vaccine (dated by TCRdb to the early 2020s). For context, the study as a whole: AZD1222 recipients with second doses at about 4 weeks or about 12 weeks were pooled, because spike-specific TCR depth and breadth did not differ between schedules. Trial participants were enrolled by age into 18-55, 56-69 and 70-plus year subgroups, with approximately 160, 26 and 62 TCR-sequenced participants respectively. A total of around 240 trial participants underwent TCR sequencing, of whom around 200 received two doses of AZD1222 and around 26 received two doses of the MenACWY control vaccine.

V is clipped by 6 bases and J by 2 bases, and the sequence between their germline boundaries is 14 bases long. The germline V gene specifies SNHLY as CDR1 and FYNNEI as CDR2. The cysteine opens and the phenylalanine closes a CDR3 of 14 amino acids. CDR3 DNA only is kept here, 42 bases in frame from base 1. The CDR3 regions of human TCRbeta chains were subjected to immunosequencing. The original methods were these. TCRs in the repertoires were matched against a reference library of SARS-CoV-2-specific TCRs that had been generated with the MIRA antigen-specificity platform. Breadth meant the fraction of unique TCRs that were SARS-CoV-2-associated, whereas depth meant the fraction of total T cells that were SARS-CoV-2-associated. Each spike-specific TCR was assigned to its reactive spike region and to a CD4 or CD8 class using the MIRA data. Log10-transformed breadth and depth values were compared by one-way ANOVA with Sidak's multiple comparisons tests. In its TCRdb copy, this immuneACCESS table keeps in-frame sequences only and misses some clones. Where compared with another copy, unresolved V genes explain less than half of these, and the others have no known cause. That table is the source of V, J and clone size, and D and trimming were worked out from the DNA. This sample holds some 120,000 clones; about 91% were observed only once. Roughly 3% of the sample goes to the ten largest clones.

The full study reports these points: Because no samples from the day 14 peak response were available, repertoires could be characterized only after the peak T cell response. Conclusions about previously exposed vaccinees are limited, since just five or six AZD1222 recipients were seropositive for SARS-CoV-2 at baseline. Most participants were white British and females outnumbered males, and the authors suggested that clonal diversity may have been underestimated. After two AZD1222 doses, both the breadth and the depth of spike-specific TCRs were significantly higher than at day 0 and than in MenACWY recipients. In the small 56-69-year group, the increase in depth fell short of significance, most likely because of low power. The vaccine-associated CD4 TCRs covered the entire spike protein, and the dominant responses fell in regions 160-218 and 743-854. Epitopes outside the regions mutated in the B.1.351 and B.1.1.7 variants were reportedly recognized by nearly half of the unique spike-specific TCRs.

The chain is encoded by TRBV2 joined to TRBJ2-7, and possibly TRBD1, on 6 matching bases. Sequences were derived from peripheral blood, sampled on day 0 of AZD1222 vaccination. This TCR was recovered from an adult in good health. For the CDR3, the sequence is CASRKVGAAYEQYF. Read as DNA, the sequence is TGTGCCAGCAGGAAGGTGGGGGCCGCCTACGAGCAGTACTTC.